This T cell receptor beta chain was captured in a study of beta chain features in type 1 diabetes. Study details: The study found patients and healthy donors alike in age, gender and cell yields.

A note on this clone: Its antigen is as yet unknown.

Findings and limits, study-wide: Shorter TCRB CDR3s, moderately but significantly so, marked every one of the four CD4+ subsets in Type 1 diabetes patients. The question of HLA type influencing TCRB rearrangement was one that remained unresolved here.

Expressed TCRB transcripts were sequenced because the isolated RNA had all been reverse transcribed beforehand. The read count averaged roughly 4 million across naive, central memory and regulatory T cell samples. Sequencing used immunoSEQ multiplex PCR; TCRdb keeps in-frame clones, though not all of them. The data hold around 300,000 clones, with around 7.8% observed a single time. CDR3 length: 16 amino acids. The chain has TRBV12-2 and TRBJ2-5; the table gives TRBD2 as D, unverified against the DNA. TRBV12-2 is termed a pseudogene. The sample comprised central memory CD4+ T cells from blood. The sequence came from a woman aged 18-29 years in good health. CDR3 bases: TGTGCAAGTCGCCCTCGACTAGCGGGGGACCAAGAGACCCAGTACTTC. Protein: CASRPRLAGDQETQYF.